This T cell receptor beta chain was sequenced during a study of Tregs in tolerant kidney transplant recipients. CD4+CD25+CD127- Tregs, CD4+CD25- non-Tregs, CD4 and CD8 cells were sorted. CDR1 is SGHRS and CDR2 is YFSETQ in the germline V gene. Trimming took off 4 bases at V and 4 bases at J, with 10 bases between the two ends. The CDR3 is made up of 13 amino acids. Profiled with immunoSEQ multiplex PCR; TCRdb holds only in-frame clones, not every one. The sample consists of more than 60,000 clones, around 85% of them appearing once. This chain connects TRBV5-1 to TRBJ2-3; D call uncertain. The clonotype originates from a human donor who received a combined kidney and bone marrow transplant. Sample: Tregs from blood, taken before the transplant. Here the CDR3 reads CASSDHLSDTQYF. Written as DNA, the CDR3 is TGCGCCAGCAGCGATCACTTATCAGATACGCAGTATTTT. Supplemented by reference TRBV5-1 and TRBJ2-3, the full variable domain reads KAGVTQTPRYLIKTRGQQVTLSCSPISGHRSVSWYQQTPGQGLQFLFEYFSETQRNKGNFPGRFSGRQFSNSRSEMNVSTLELGDSALYLCASSDHLSDTQYFGPGTRLTVL.